Listed below are T cell receptor beta chains from one sample, sequenced in a study of T cells in tuberculosis. Data came from immunoSEQ multiplex PCR; TCRdb stores just in-frame clones and leaves some out. There are tens of thousands of clones in the sample; 93% occur only once, and roughly 7% lies in the top ten. Material for sequencing was PBMCs. The receptors here all came from a donor between 10 and 35 years old with latent tuberculosis or without tuberculosis infection. The CDR3 runs from the conserved cysteine through the conserved F or W. D genes are given only for firm matches. The listing skips clone size in some rows; elsewhere it reads once, few, many or a size class.

CASSLDRGRLITFF	TGTGCCAGCAGCTTAGACAGGGGGCGCCTGATAACTTTCTTT	TRBJ1-1	TRBD1	TRBV5-8	-
CASSDATGAGNTIYF	TGTGCCAGCAGTGACGCGACAGGGGCTGGAAACACCATATATTTT	TRBJ1-3	TRBD1	TRBV6-1	-
CASSVAGGESGELFF	TGTGCCAGCAGCGTAGCAGGGGGCGAATCCGGGGAGCTGTTTTTT	TRBJ2-2	TRBD1	TRBV9	-
CASQDISSYNEQFF	TGTGCCTCCCAAGACATTAGCTCCTACAATGAGCAGTTCTTC	TRBJ2-1	-	TRBV30	-
CASSISQRQGTYEQYF	TGTGCCAGTAGTATCTCTCAAAGGCAGGGGACCTACGAGCAGTACTTC	TRBJ2-7	-	TRBV19	-
CASTPLNQPQHF	TGTGCCAGCACCCCCCTGAATCAGCCCCAGCATTTT	TRBJ1-5	-	TRBV5-8	-
CASSRLAGEGELFF	TGTGCCAGCAGCCGACTAGCGGGGGAGGGGGAGCTGTTTTTT	TRBJ2-2	TRBD2	TRBV5-6	-
CASSSLGLADYNEQFF	TGTGCCAGCAGTTCACTGGGACTAGCGGATTACAATGAGCAGTTCTTC	TRBJ2-1	TRBD2	TRBV6-5	-
CASGFSRAEVQGYTF	TGTGCTAGTGGTTTTAGTAGGGCGGAGGTTCAAGGCTACACCTTC	TRBJ1-2	-	TRBV12-5	-
CAWTTSRGMNTEAFF	TGTGCCTGGACCACATCAAGGGGTATGAACACTGAAGCTTTCTTT	TRBJ1-1	-	TRBV30	-
CASSETVSGEQYF	TGTGCCAGCAGCGAGACGGTATCCGGGGAGCAGTACTTC	TRBJ2-7	-	TRBV6-5	-
CASSPTYRGTSQHF	TGCGCCAGCAGCCCGACATACAGGGGGACCTCCCAGCATTTT	TRBJ1-5	TRBD1	TRBV4-1	-
CASSQVSTGVTEAFF	TGTGCCAGCAGCCAAGTTTCGACAGGGGTGACTGAAGCTTTCTTT	TRBJ1-1	TRBD1	TRBV14	-
CASSFGGVTGELFF	TGTGCCAGCAGCTTTGGCGGGGTCACCGGGGAGCTGTTTTTT	TRBJ2-2	-	TRBV7-3	-
CAWSPTGVNEQFF	TGTGCCTGGAGTCCCACAGGGGTCAATGAGCAGTTCTTC	TRBJ2-1	TRBD1	TRBV30	-
CASSGGAGFSYGYTF	TGTGCCAGCAGTGGAGGGGCAGGGTTTAGCTATGGCTACACCTTC	TRBJ1-2	-	TRBV9	few
CAIQGAAGNTIYF	TGTGCCATACAGGGGGCTGCTGGAAACACCATATATTTT	TRBJ1-3	TRBD1	TRBV6-1	-
CASSVGGQPTGELFF	TGTGCCAGCAGCGTAGGGGGACAGCCAACCGGGGAGCTGTTTTTT	TRBJ2-2	TRBD1	TRBV9	-
CASSPSGMDTIYF	TGTGCCAGCTCACCGTCCGGGATGGACACCATATATTTT	TRBJ1-3	-	TRBV18	-
CASSLESGQGVSPLHF	TGTGCCAGCAGCTTAGAATCGGGACAGGGGGTTTCACCCCTCCACTTT	TRBJ1-6	TRBD1	TRBV7-9	-
CAISEERGSYNSPLHF	TGTGCCATCAGTGAGGAAAGGGGCTCCTATAATTCACCCCTCCACTTT	TRBJ1-6	-	TRBV10-3	-
CSVDESGGYGYTF	TGCAGCGTTGACGAATCGGGGGGATATGGCTACACCTTC	TRBJ1-2	-	TRBV29-1	-
CASSLGRGAYYGYTF	TGTGCCAGCAGTCTGGGGCGGGGGGCCTACTATGGCTACACCTTC	TRBJ1-2	-	TRBV6-5	-
CASSALNEQFF	TGTGCCAGCAGCGCCCTCAATGAGCAGTTCTTC	TRBJ2-1	-	TRBV9	-
CASSLKFKGGAESNQPQHF	TGTGCCAGCAGCTTAAAATTTAAAGGGGGCGCGGAGTCTAATCAGCCCCAGCATTTT	TRBJ1-5	TRBD1	TRBV7-2	-
CASSHLLTSGGGKDTQYF	TGTGCCAGCAGCCACCTCCTGACTAGCGGGGGAGGTAAAGATACGCAGTATTTT	TRBJ2-3	TRBD2	TRBV13	-
CASTLRGSANTEAFF	TGTGCCAGCACCCTAAGAGGGTCAGCTAACACTGAAGCTTTCTTT	TRBJ1-1	-	TRBV6-5	-
CASSGGTGDEQYF	TGTGCCAGCAGCGGCGGGACAGGGGACGAGCAGTACTTC	TRBJ2-7	TRBD1	TRBV5-4	-
CASSVGPSYNEQFF	TGTGCCAGCAGCGTAGGCCCTAGCTACAATGAGCAGTTCTTC	TRBJ2-1	-	TRBV9	-
CASSIKQFRGTGELFF	TGTGCCAGTAGTATAAAGCAGTTTCGGGGGACCGGGGAGCTGTTTTTT	TRBJ2-2	-	TRBV19	-
CASRTKNGLTDTQYF	TGTGCCAGCAGGACTAAAAACGGCCTCACAGATACGCAGTATTTT	TRBJ2-3	-	TRBV7-2	-
CATVTGGNYNEQFF	TGTGCCACCGTTACAGGGGGAAACTACAATGAGCAGTTCTTC	TRBJ2-1	TRBD1	TRBV6-6	-
CASSTDRDNEQFF	TGTGCCAGCAGCACGGACAGGGACAATGAGCAGTTCTTC	TRBJ2-1	TRBD1	TRBV11-3	-
CASSDTGMMNTEAFF	TGTGCCAGCAGTGACACGGGGATGATGAACACTGAAGCTTTCTTT	TRBJ1-1	-	TRBV6-1	-
CAWSVLTENYGYTF	TGTGCCTGGAGTGTATTAACAGAGAACTATGGCTACACCTTC	TRBJ1-2	-	TRBV30	once
CASSLGDRENTGELFF	TGCGCCAGCAGCTTGGGGGACAGAGAGAACACCGGGGAGCTGTTTTTT	TRBJ2-2	TRBD1	TRBV5-1	-
CATSGSRGSNQPQHF	TGTGCCACCAGCGGATCCCGGGGGAGCAATCAGCCCCAGCATTTT	TRBJ1-5	-	TRBV15	few
CASSEGTLLSTF	TGTGCCAGCAGCGAAGGGACACTCCTTAGTACCTTC	TRBJ1-2	-	TRBV5-4	-
CASSELGEYEQYF	TGTGCCAGCAGTGAATTGGGAGAATACGAGCAGTACTTC	TRBJ2-7	-	TRBV25-1	-
CASSETGRAEGPQHF	TGTGCCAGCAGTGAGACGGGGAGAGCGGAGGGGCCCCAGCATTTT	TRBJ1-5	-	TRBV25-1	-
CSVEFRGIEKLFF	TGCAGCGTTGAATTTAGGGGTATCGAAAAACTGTTTTTT	TRBJ1-4	-	TRBV29-1	-
CASSSGLAGGTDTQYF	TGTGCCAGCAGCTCGGGACTAGCGGGGGGCACAGATACGCAGTATTTT	TRBJ2-3	TRBD2	TRBV7-2	-
CASSPGQGAVYEQYF	TGTGCCAGCAGCCCCGGACAGGGGGCGGTCTACGAGCAGTACTTC	TRBJ2-7	TRBD1	TRBV7-2	-
CASRVGVEAGEQFF	TGTGCCAGCAGGGTCGGGGTGGAGGCAGGTGAGCAGTTCTTC	TRBJ2-1	-	TRBV27	-
CASSPPFGTLHHTGELFF	TGTGCCAGCAGCCCCCCGTTCGGGACTCTCCATCACACCGGGGAGCTGTTTTTT	TRBJ2-2	-	TRBV9	-
CAWQGGNTIYF	TGTGCCTGGCAGGGGGGAAACACCATATATTTT	TRBJ1-3	-	TRBV30	-
CASSAGESETQYF	TGTGCCAGCAGTGCCGGGGAATCGGAGACCCAGTACTTC	TRBJ2-5	-	TRBV25-1	-
CASSELGQGIQPQHF	TGTGCCAGTAGTGAGTTAGGACAGGGTATACAGCCCCAGCATTTT	TRBJ1-5	TRBD1	TRBV19	-
CATSSRSYEQYF	TGTGCCACCAGCTCCCGGTCCTACGAGCAGTACTTC	TRBJ2-7	-	TRBV15	-
CASSPPRGQQETQYF	TGTGCCAGCAGCCCCCCCAGAGGGCAGCAAGAGACCCAGTACTTC	TRBJ2-5	-	TRBV9	-
CASSPRWEKLFF	TGTGCCAGTAGTCCCCGGTGGGAAAAACTGTTTTTT	TRBJ1-4	-	TRBV19	-
CAWSAQGEYTF	TGTGCCTGGAGCGCACAGGGGGAATACACCTTC	TRBJ1-2	TRBD1	TRBV30	-
CSCTQGYGYTF	TGCAGCTGCACCCAGGGCTATGGCTACACCTTC	TRBJ1-2	-	TRBV29-1	once
CAWSVRVVTQYF	TGTGCCTGGAGTGTACGAGTGGTTACGCAGTATTTT	TRBJ2-3	-	TRBV30	-
CASSPTVETYNSPLHF	TGTGCCAGCAGCCCTACTGTAGAAACCTATAATTCACCCCTCCACTTT	TRBJ1-6	-	TRBV5-6	-
CASSWEGVGDNGYTF	TGTGCCAGCAGTTGGGAGGGGGTTGGGGACAATGGCTACACCTTC	TRBJ1-2	-	TRBV28	-
CASSLAGSGQPQHF	TGTGCCAGCAGCTTAGCGGGTTCGGGGCAGCCCCAGCATTTT	TRBJ1-5	-	TRBV7-9	-
CASTETGTVTAVYGYTF	TGTGCCAGTACCGAAACGGGGACAGTAACCGCTGTCTATGGCTACACCTTC	TRBJ1-2	TRBD1	TRBV19	-
CAISVEDRGTYEQYF	TGTGCCATCAGTGTTGAGGACAGGGGAACCTACGAGCAGTACTTC	TRBJ2-7	TRBD1	TRBV10-3	-
CASSEIGGNGYTF	TGTGCCAGCAGTGAAATTGGGGGGAATGGCTACACCTTC	TRBJ1-2	-	TRBV6-1	-